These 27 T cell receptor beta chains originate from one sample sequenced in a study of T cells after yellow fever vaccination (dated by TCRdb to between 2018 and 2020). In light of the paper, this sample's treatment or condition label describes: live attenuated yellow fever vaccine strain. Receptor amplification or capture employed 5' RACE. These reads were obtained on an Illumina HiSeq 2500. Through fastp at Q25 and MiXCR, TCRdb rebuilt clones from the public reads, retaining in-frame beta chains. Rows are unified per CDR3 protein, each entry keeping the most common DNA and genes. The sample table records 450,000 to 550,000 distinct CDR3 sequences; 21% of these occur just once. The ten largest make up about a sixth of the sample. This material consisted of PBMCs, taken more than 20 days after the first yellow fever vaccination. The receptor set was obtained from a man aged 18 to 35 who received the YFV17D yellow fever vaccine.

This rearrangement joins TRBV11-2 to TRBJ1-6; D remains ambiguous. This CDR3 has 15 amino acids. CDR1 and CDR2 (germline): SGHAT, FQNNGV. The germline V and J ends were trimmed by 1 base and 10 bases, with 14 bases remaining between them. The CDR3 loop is CASSLGPSGGSPLHF. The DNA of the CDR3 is TGTGCCAGCAGCTTAGGACCGTCGGGCGGCTCACCCCTCCACTTT.

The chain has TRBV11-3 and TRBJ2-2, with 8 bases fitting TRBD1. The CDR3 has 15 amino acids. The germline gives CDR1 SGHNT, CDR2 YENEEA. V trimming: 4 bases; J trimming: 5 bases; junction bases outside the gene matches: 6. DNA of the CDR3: TGTGCCAGCAGCTCCGGACAGGGTGAGACCGGGGAGCTGTTTTTT. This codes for CASSSGQGETGELFF.

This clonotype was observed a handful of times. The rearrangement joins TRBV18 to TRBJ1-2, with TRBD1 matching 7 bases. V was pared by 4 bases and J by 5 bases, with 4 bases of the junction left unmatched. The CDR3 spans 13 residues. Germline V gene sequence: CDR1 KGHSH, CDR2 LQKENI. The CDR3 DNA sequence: TGTGCCAGCTCACGGGACAGAGAATATGGCTACACCTTC. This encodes CASSRDREYGYTF.

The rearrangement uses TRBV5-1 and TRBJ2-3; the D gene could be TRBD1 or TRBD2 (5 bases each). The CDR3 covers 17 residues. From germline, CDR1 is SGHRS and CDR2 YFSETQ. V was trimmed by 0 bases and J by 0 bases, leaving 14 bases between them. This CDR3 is CASSLVGDPLSTDTQYF. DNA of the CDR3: TGCGCCAGCAGCTTGGTCGGGGACCCGCTTAGCACAGATACGCAGTATTTT.

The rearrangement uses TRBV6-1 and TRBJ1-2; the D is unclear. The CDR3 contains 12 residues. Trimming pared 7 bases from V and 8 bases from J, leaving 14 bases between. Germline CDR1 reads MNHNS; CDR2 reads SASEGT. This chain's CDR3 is CASTPFGSGYTF. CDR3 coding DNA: TGTGCCAGCACCCCCTTCGGTTCCGGCTACACCTTC.

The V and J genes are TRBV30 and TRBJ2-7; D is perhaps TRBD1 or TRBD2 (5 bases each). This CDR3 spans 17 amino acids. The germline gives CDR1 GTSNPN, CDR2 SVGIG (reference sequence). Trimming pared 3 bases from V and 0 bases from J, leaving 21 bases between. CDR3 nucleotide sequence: TGTGCCTGGAGCGGGGACCGACGAACGGGAAGCTCCTACGAGCAGTACTTC. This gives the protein CAWSGDRRTGSSYEQYF.

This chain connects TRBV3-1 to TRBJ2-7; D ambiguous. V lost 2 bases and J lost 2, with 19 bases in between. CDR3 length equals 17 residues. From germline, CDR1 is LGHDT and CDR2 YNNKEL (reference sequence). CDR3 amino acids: CASSQTLKKGKAYEQYF. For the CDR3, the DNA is TGTGCCAGCAGCCAAACCCTCAAAAAGGGAAAGGCCTACGAGCAGTACTTC.

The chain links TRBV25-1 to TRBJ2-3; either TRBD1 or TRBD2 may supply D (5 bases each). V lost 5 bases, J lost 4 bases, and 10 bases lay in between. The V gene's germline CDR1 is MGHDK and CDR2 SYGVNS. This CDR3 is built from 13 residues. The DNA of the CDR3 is TGTGCCAGCAGTTCCCGGGGACCAGATACGCAGTATTTT. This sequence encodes CASSSRGPDTQYF.

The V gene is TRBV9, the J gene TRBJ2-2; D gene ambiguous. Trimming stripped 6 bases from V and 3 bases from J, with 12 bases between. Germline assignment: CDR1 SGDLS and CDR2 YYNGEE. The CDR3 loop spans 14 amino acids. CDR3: CASTLGSYTGELFF. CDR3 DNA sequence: TGTGCCAGCACCTTGGGCAGCTACACCGGGGAGCTGTTTTTT.

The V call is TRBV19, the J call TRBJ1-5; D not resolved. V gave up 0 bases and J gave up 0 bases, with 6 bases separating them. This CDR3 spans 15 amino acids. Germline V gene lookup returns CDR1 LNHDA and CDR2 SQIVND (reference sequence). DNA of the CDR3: TGTGCCAGTAGTATAGACAGTAATAGCAATCAGCCCCAGCATTTT. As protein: CASSIDSNSNQPQHF.

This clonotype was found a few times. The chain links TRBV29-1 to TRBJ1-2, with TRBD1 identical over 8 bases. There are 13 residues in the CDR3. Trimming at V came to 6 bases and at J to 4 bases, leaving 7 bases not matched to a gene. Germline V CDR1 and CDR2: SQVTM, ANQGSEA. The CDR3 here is CSVGTGVVYGYTF. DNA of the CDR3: TGCAGCGTAGGGACAGGAGTAGTCTATGGCTACACCTTC.

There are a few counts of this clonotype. The CDR3 loop reads CASSLDRRGAYEQYV. As DNA, the CDR3 is TGTGCCAGCAGCTTAGATCGGCGCGGGGCCTACGAGCAGTACGTC. This rearrangement joins TRBV11-2 to TRBJ2-7, with D perhaps TRBD2 (6 bases). V gave up 0 bases and J gave up 2 bases, with 11 bases separating them. Germline CDR1 is SGHAT and CDR2 is FQNNGV. This CDR3 is built from 15 residues.

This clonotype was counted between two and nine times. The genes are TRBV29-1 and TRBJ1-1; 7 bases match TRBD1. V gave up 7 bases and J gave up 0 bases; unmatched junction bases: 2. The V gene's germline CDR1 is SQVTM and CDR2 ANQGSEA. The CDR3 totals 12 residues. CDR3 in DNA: TGCAGCGGACAGGGCATGAACACTGAAGCTTTCTTT. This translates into CSGQGMNTEAFF.

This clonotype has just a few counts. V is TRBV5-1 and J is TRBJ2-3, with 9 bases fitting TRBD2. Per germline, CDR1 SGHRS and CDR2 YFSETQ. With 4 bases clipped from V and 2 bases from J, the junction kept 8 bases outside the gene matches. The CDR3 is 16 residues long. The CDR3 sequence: CASSGGVAGATDTQYF. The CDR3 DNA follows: TGCGCCAGCAGCGGTGGGGTAGCGGGGGCCACAGATACGCAGTATTTT.

CDR3 DNA: TGTGCCAGCGCCTACTTCTTAGCGGGGGCCTTCTCTCCCTACAATGAGCAGTTCTTC. This codes for CASAYFLAGAFSPYNEQFF. The V gene is TRBV12-3 or TRBV12-4, the J gene TRBJ2-1; 9 bases line up with TRBD2. The CDR3 consists of 19 residues. V was clipped by 8 bases and J by 2 bases; unmatched bases: 19.

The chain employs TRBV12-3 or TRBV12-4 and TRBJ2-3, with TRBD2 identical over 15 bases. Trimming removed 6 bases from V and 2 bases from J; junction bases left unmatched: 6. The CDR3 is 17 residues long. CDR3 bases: TGTGCCAGCAGCCCGGGACTAGCGGGGGGCGACACAGATACGCAGTATTTT. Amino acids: CASSPGLAGGDTDTQYF.

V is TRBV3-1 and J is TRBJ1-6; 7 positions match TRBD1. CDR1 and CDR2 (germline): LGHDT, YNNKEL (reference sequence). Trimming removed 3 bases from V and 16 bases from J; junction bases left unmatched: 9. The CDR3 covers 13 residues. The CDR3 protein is CASSQTTGPPLHF. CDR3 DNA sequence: TGTGCCAGCAGCCAGACGACAGGGCCCCCACTCCACTTT.

CDR3 DNA sequence: TGCGCCAGCAGCCATGGGACAGGGGCAGACGAGCAGTACTTC. It codes for CASSHGTGADEQYF. The rearrangement links TRBV4-3 to TRBJ2-7, with 10 bases lining up with TRBD1. The CDR3 totals 14 residues. Per germline, CDR1 LGHNA and CDR2 YSLEER. Trimming took 3 bases from V and 5 from J; bases not matched to a gene: 4.

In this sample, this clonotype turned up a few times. The CDR3 DNA reads as TGCGCCAGCAGCCTCGATATGGGGTTCACTGAAGCTTTCTTT. Its translation is CASSLDMGFTEAFF. The chain joins TRBV5-1 to TRBJ1-1; D gene unclear. Germline CDR1 SGHRS, CDR2 YFSETQ. V lost 4 bases and J 4 bases, leaving 14 bases between the germline ends. The CDR3 length is 14 residues.

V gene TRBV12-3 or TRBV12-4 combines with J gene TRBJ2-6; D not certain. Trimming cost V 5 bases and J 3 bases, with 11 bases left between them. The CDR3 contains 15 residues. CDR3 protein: CASSPSVVGANVLTF. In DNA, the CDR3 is TGTGCCAGCAGTCCTTCCGTAGTTGGGGCCAACGTCCTGACTTTC.

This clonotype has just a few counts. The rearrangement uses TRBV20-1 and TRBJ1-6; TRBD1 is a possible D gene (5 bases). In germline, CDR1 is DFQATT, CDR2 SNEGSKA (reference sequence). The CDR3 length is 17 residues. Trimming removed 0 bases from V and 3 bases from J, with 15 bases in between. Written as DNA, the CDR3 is TGCAGTGCTAGAGACTCCGGACAAGCCAGCTATAATTCACCCCTCCACTTT. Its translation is CSARDSGQASYNSPLHF.

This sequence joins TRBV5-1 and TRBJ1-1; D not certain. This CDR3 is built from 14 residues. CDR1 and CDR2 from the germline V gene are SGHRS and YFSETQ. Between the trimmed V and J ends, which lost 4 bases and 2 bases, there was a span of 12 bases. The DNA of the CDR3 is TGCGCCAGCAGCGTGACGAACCGTAACACTGAAGCTTTCTTT. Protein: CASSVTNRNTEAFF.

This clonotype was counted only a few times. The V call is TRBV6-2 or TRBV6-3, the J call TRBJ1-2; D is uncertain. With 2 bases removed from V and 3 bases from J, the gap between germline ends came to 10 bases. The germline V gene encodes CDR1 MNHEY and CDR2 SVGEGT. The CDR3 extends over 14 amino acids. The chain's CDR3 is CASSYAGPYYGYTF. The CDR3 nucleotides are TGTGCCAGCAGTTACGCCGGACCCTACTATGGCTACACCTTC.

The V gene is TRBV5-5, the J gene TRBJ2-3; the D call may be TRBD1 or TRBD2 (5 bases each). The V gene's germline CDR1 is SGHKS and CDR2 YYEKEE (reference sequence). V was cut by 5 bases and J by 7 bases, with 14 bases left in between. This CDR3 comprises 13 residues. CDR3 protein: CASSWDPKNTQYF. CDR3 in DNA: TGTGCCAGCAGTTGGGACCCTAAAAATACGCAGTATTTT. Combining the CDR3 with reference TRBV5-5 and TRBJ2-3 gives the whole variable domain DAGVTQSPTHLIKTRGQQVTLRCSPISGHKSVSWYQQVLGQGPQFIFQYYEKEERGRGNFPDRFSARQFPNYSSELNVNALLLGDSALYLCASSWDPKNTQYFGPGTRLTVL.

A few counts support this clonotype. Here the CDR3 reads CASRSTANYGYTF. The CDR3, as DNA: TGTGCCAGCAGATCGACAGCTAACTATGGCTACACCTTC. The V call is TRBV5-6, the J call TRBJ1-2; maybe TRBD1 (5 bases). CDR1 and CDR2 (germline): SGHDT, YYEEEE. Deletions cut 5 bases from V and 0 bases from J, with 8 bases between. This CDR3 is built from 13 residues.

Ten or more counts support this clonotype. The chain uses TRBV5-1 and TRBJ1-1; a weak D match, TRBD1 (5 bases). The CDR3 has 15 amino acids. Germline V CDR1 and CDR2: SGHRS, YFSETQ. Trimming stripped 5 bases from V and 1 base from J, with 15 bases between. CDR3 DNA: TGCGCCAGCAGTGCAGGGCTAAATGAGAACACTGAAGCTTTCTTT. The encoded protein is CASSAGLNENTEAFF.

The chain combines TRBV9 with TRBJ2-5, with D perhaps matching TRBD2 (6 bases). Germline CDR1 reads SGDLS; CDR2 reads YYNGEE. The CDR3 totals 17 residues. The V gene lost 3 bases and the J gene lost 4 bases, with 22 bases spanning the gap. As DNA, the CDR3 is TGTGCCAGCAGCGCCGCCGGGGGAGGAACCTTTTCAGAGACCCAGTACTTC. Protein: CASSAAGGGTFSETQYF.